The 14 T cell receptor beta chains below all came from one sample that was sequenced in a study of cytomegalovirus exposure and HLA in healthy donors. The study ran its PCR with 60 Vbeta and 13 Jbeta primers. Sequenced by immunoSEQ multiplex PCR; TCRdb stores in-frame clones only, minus some. This sample yields over 100,000 clones, of which more than 75% are seen a single time; about 5% belongs to the top ten. The material sequenced was PBMCs. The receptor source for this set is a woman aged 30 to 39 in good health and CMV-seronegative.

V gene TRBV5-1 combines with J gene TRBJ2-7, with 10 nucleotides matching TRBD1. The CDR3 contains 14 residues. Trimming took 4 bases from V and 3 from J; bases not matched to a gene: 4. The germline V gene has CDR1 SGHRS and CDR2 YFSETQ. The CDR3 DNA sequence: TGCGCCAGCAGCCTGGGACAGGGGATCTACGAGCAGTACTTC. This translates into CASSLGQGIYEQYF.

The chain uses TRBV25-1 and TRBJ1-1; unclear D gene. With 5 bases removed from V and 4 bases from J, the gap between germline ends came to 14 bases. Per the germline V gene, CDR1 is MGHDK and CDR2 is SYGVNS. CDR3 length: 14 amino acids. Here the CDR3 reads CASSPKQISTEAFF. DNA of the CDR3: TGTGCCAGCAGTCCGAAGCAAATTTCCACTGAAGCTTTCTTT.

This chain's CDR3 is CASAPGEGFYYEQYF. CDR3 bases: TGTGCCAGCGCGCCCGGGGAGGGCTTTTACTACGAGCAGTACTTC. The chain recombines TRBV9 with TRBJ2-7; 7 nucleotides line up with TRBD2. CDR1 SGDLS and CDR2 YYNGEE come from the germline V gene. The CDR3 spans 15 residues. The V gene end was trimmed by 7 bases and the J gene end by 3 bases; junction bases not matched to a gene: 13.

This sequence joins TRBV29-1 and TRBJ1-1; D remains unclear. Germline CDR1 is SQVTM and CDR2 is ANQGSEA. V lost 2 bases, J lost 5 bases, and 15 bases lay in between. The CDR3 is 14 residues long. CDR3 nucleotides: TGCAGCGTTGAAAGGCCGACTATGGGGACTGAAGCTTTCTTT. It encodes CSVERPTMGTEAFF.

V usage is TRBV5-6 and J usage is TRBJ2-7; TRBD2 might be the D (7 bases). The V gene lost 3 bases and the J gene lost 5 bases, with 12 bases spanning the gap. CDR3 length: 13 amino acids. CDR1 and CDR2 (germline): SGHDT, YYEEEE. The CDR3 loop is CASSWWGGNEQYF. CDR3 sequence (DNA): TGTGCCAGCAGCTGGTGGGGGGGCAACGAGCAGTACTTC. Full variable domain (remainder filled in from reference TRBV5-6 and TRBJ2-7): DAGVTQSPTHLIKTRGQQVTLRCSPKSGHDTVSWYQQALGQGPQFIFQYYEEEERQRGNFPDRFSGHQFPNYSSELNVNALLLGDSALYLCASSWWGGNEQYFGPGTRLTVT.

The chain uses TRBV6-5 and TRBJ2-7, with TRBD1 matching 10 bases. The CDR3 totals 15 residues. With 5 bases clipped from V and 2 bases from J, the junction kept 6 bases outside the gene matches. Germline V gene sequence: CDR1 MNHEY, CDR2 SVGAGI. In nucleotides, the CDR3 is TGTGCCAGCAGTAGTCGGGACAGGGGTACCTACGAGCAGTACTTC. Translating it yields CASSSRDRGTYEQYF.

The chain carries TRBV4-1 and TRBJ1-2; the D gene is possibly TRBD1 (5 bases). Trimming pared 6 bases from V and 3 bases from J, leaving 20 bases between. The CDR3 totals 16 residues. Germline-derived CDR1 and CDR2 are MGHRA and YSYEKL. The CDR3: CASSRIAGQNHYGYTF. The CDR3 region has the DNA TGCGCCAGCAGTAGGATCGCGGGGCAGAATCACTATGGCTACACCTTC.

This clone was seen a handful of times. The chain couples TRBV19 to TRBJ1-6, with D possibly TRBD1 on 6 matching bases. The CDR3 sequence is 17 residues long. The germline V and J ends were trimmed by 10 bases and 7 bases, with 26 bases remaining between them. Per germline, CDR1 LNHDA and CDR2 SQIVND (reference sequence). In nucleotides, the CDR3 is TGTGCCACTTCGAGTTACAGCCCCGTAAGGGGGAATTCACCCCTCCACTTT. The encoded protein is CATSSYSPVRGNSPLHF.

The chain carries TRBV25-1 and TRBJ1-1; TRBD1 matches at 8 bases. The J segment lost 1 base and the V segment lost 6 bases, leaving 4 bases of the junction unmatched. The CDR3 spans 14 residues. Per germline, CDR1 MGHDK and CDR2 SYGVNS. CDR3 in DNA: TGTGCCAGCAGCGACAGGGGACAGAACACTGAAGCTTTCTTT. Translation gives CASSDRGQNTEAFF. The variable domain in full, completed from reference TRBV25-1 and TRBJ1-1, reads EADIYQTPRYLVIGTGKKITLECSQTMGHDKMYWYQQDPGMELHLIHYSYGVNSTEKGDLSSESTVSRIRTEHFPLTLESARPSHTSQYLCASSDRGQNTEAFFGQGTRLTVV.

The V call is TRBV6-6, the J call TRBJ2-7, with 7 bases identical to TRBD2. The CDR3 has 11 residues. The ends lost 6 bases at V and 9 bases at J; junction bases unmatched: 5. CDR1 is MNHNY and CDR2 is SVGAGI in the germline V gene (reference sequence). CDR3 coding DNA: TGTGCCAGCAGCGGGGGGACCGCGCAGTACTTC. The encoded protein is CASSGGTAQYF.

This rearrangement joins TRBV6-1 to TRBJ1-4; D call uncertain. The CDR3 consists of 13 residues. V lost 4 bases, J lost 7 bases, and 10 bases lay in between. Germline V lookup: CDR1 MNHNS, CDR2 SASEGT. In nucleotides, the CDR3 is TGTGCCAGCAGTGTTGGAGGTGTTGAAAAACTGTTTTTT. This sequence encodes CASSVGGVEKLFF.

The rearrangement links TRBV18 to TRBJ2-1, with TRBD2 matching over 9 bases. Per the germline V gene, CDR1 is KGHSH and CDR2 is LQKENI. This CDR3 is built from 15 residues. Germline trimming cut 3 bases from V and 4 bases from J; bases unmatched to any gene: 4. The CDR3 nucleotides are TGTGCCAGCTCACCTGTAGCGGGAGAATACAATGAGCAGTTCTTC. It encodes CASSPVAGEYNEQFF.

This chain links TRBV6-1 with TRBJ1-1; D is ambiguous. The CDR3 totals 11 residues. The V gene lost 7 bases and the J gene lost 2 bases, with 5 bases spanning the gap. Germline V gives CDR1 MNHNS, CDR2 SASEGT. DNA for the CDR3: TGTGCCAGCATGTCTAACACTGAAGCTTTCTTT. It specifies CASMSNTEAFF.

The chain uses TRBV5-1 and TRBJ2-7; 9 bases map to TRBD2. CDR3 length equals 16 residues. The trim removed 6 bases at V and 2 bases at J, leaving 12 bases unmatched. Germline CDR1 reads SGHRS; CDR2 reads YFSETQ. As DNA, the CDR3 is TGCGCCAGCAACCTACTACCGGGACTAGCAACCTACGAGCAGTACTTC. This gives the protein CASNLLPGLATYEQYF.